One and the same sample provided the 14 T cell receptor beta chains below, sequenced in a study of blood T cell repertoires in COVID-19 (TCRdb year 2020). Receptor libraries were prepared by the immunoSEQ multiplex PCR assay. This is the immuneACCESS table as TCRdb keeps it, with only in-frame sequences that have V and J called. A part of the clones is gone; compared with another copy, unresolved V genes explain less than half, and the rest is unexplained. This sample holds 150,000 to 200,000 clones; roughly 81% were observed only once. The ten largest clones capture more than 10% of the sample. Source material: peripheral blood. The receptors stem from a woman aged 80 or older with COVID-19, enrolled during active disease.

This sequence joins TRBV28 and TRBJ1-5, with D unresolved. Germline V gene lookup returns CDR1 MDHEN and CDR2 SYDVKM. This CDR3 is built from 16 residues. Trimming removed 3 bases at V and 0 bases at J, with 12 bases between. CDR3 sequence: CASSFDIHYSNQPQHF. In DNA, the CDR3 is TGTGCCAGCAGTTTTGATATACACTATAGCAATCAGCCCCAGCATTTT.

V usage is TRBV30 and J usage is TRBJ2-1; 7 bases map to TRBD2. The J segment lost 4 bases and the V segment lost 4 bases, leaving 7 bases of the junction unmatched. From germline, CDR1 is GTSNPN and CDR2 SVGIG (reference sequence). The CDR3 covers 14 residues. CDR3 sequence reads: CAWTRDYNYNEQFF. The CDR3 bases are TGTGCCTGGACCCGGGACTACAATTACAATGAGCAGTTCTTC. Together with reference TRBV30 and TRBJ2-1, the CDR3 gives the full variable domain: SQTIHQWPATLVQPVGSPLSLECTVEGTSNPNLYWYRQAAGRGLQLLFYSVGIGQISSEVPQNLSASRPQDRQFILSSKKLLLSDSGFYLCAWTRDYNYNEQFFGPGTRLTVL.

The J gene is TRBJ2-2, the V gene TRBV10-3; no reliable D call. The germline V gene encodes CDR1 ENHRY and CDR2 SYGVKD. This CDR3 spans 12 amino acids. V lost 7 bases and J 1 base, leaving 4 bases between the germline ends. CDR3 loop: CAITGNTGELFF. In DNA, the CDR3 is TGTGCCATCACGGGGAACACCGGGGAGCTGTTTTTT.

The table lists this clone with many counts. J is TRBJ2-1 and V is TRBV27; perhaps TRBD2 as D (5 bases). Trimming took off 2 bases at V and 7 bases at J, with 12 bases between the two ends. Germline CDR1 is MNHEY and CDR2 is SMNVEV (reference sequence). The CDR3 has 14 amino acids. This CDR3 is CASSLLLPGNEQFF. The CDR3 DNA reads as TGTGCCAGCAGTTTACTTCTCCCGGGGAATGAGCAGTTCTTC.

The J gene is TRBJ2-7, the V gene TRBV21-1; the table's D call of TRBD1 was not tested on the DNA. TRBV21-1 is an annotated pseudogene. There are 15 residues in the CDR3. The CDR3 nucleotides read TGTGCCAGCAGCAAGGAGGACAGGATGACCTACGAGCAGTACTTC. Its protein product is CASSKEDRMTYEQYF.

The chain uses TRBV6-4 and TRBJ1-5, with D hard to call. V shed 4 bases and J shed 0 bases, with 13 bases lying between them. The germline gives CDR1 MRHNA, CDR2 SNTAGT. The CDR3 sequence is 16 residues long. The CDR3 here is CASSVKSRFSNQPQHF. CDR3 sequence (DNA): TGTGCCAGCAGTGTAAAATCGAGGTTTAGCAATCAGCCCCAGCATTTT.

The rearrangement links TRBV5-1 to TRBJ1-2; 10 nucleotides line up with TRBD1. The germline gives CDR1 SGHRS, CDR2 YFSETQ. V trimming: 4 bases; J trimming: 4 bases; junction bases outside the gene matches: 7. The CDR3 consists of 15 residues. CDR3 residues: CASSLGQGPAYGYTF. For the CDR3, the DNA is TGCGCCAGCAGCCTGGGACAGGGGCCGGCCTATGGCTACACCTTC.

V usage is TRBV7-3 and J usage is TRBJ2-1; D is perhaps TRBD2 (6 bases). Germline CDR1 and CDR2: SGHTA and FQGTGA. Trimming removed 5 bases at V and 9 bases at J, with 20 bases between. The CDR3 spans 15 residues. CDR3 nucleotides: TGTGCCAGCAGCCAAGGGCGGGGTTTGCAAGTTGAGCAGTTCTTC. Its protein is CASSQGRGLQVEQFF. Variable domain in full (rest from reference TRBV7-3 and TRBJ2-1): GAGVSQTPSNKVTEKGKYVELRCDPISGHTALYWYRQSLGQGPEFLIYFQGTGAADDSGLPNDRFFAVRPEGSVSTLKIQRTERGDSAVYLCASSQGRGLQVEQFFGPGTRLTVL.

This chain joins TRBV11-2 and TRBJ1-3; possible D gene TRBD1, 5 bases. Germline V gene lookup returns CDR1 SGHAT and CDR2 FQNNGV. The CDR3 length is 14 residues. V lost 5 bases, J lost 7 bases, and 15 bases lay in between. The CDR3 sequence: CASSLVRVQNTIYF. The DNA of the CDR3 is TGTGCCAGCAGCCTGGTCAGGGTTCAGAACACCATATATTTT.

The genes are TRBV2 and TRBJ2-5; 12 bases are a match to TRBD1. Trimming cost V 11 bases and J 4 bases; bases outside gene matches: 11. This CDR3 is 15 amino acids long. Germline CDR1 and CDR2: SNHLY and FYNNEI. The CDR3, as DNA: TGTGCCGGCACTGGGACAGGGGGCGGGGGAGAGACCCAGTACTTC. Amino acids: CAGTGTGGGGETQYF.

The chain links TRBV7-9 to TRBJ2-3; perhaps TRBD1 as D (5 bases). The CDR3 covers 18 residues. Germline loops: CDR1 SEHNR, CDR2 FQNEAQ (reference sequence). The V end was cut by 2 bases, the J end by 1 base, with 19 bases between. DNA of the CDR3: TGTGCCAGCAGCTTATGCGACCTACAGGACGCGCGCACAGATACGCAGTATTTT. It codes for CASSLCDLQDARTDTQYF. The variable domain in full, completed from reference TRBV7-9 and TRBJ2-3, reads DTGVSQNPRHKITKRGQNVTFRCDPISEHNRLYWYRQTLGQGPEFLTYFQNEAQLEKSRLLSDRFSAERPKGSFSTLEIQRTEQGDSAMYLCASSLCDLQDARTDTQYFGPGTRLTVL.

There are a few counts of this clone. The chain recombines TRBV10-1 with TRBJ2-3, with 10 nucleotides matching TRBD2. V dropped 1 base and J dropped 2; count of bases not matched to a gene: 6. The CDR3 consists of 17 residues. Germline V lookup: CDR1 WNHNN, CDR2 SYGVQD (reference sequence). The CDR3 loop reads CASSELLAGEHTDTQYF. In nucleotides, the CDR3 is TGCGCCAGCAGTGAGTTGCTAGCGGGGGAACACACAGATACGCAGTATTTT.

The rearrangement links TRBV11-3 to TRBJ2-1; the D gene is possibly TRBD2 (7 bases). Trimming took 2 bases from V and 4 from J, leaving 12 bases between them. Germline CDR1 SGHNT, CDR2 YENEEA. This CDR3 has 15 amino acids. The CDR3 here is CASSLLQGGYNEQFF. As DNA, the CDR3 is TGTGCCAGCAGCTTATTACAGGGAGGGTACAATGAGCAGTTCTTC. The complete variable domain, with remaining parts taken from reference TRBV11-3 and TRBJ2-1, reads EAGVVQSPRYKIIEKKQPVAFWCNPISGHNTLYWYLQNLGQGPELLIRYENEEAVDDSQLPKDRFSAERLKGVDSTLKIQPAELGDSAVYLCASSLLQGGYNEQFFGPGTRLTVL.

The chain carries TRBV19 and TRBJ1-6; D unresolved. The CDR3 extends over 13 amino acids. V was clipped by 4 bases and J by 7 bases, with 8 bases between them. CDR1 and CDR2 (germline): LNHDA, SQIVND (reference sequence). The CDR3 protein is CASSRAPNSPLHF. The CDR3 region has the DNA TGTGCCAGTAGTAGGGCCCCGAATTCACCCCTCCACTTT.